This T cell receptor (beta chain) is drawn from a study of blood T cells in healthy people across ages. Whole-study findings and limits: A roughly linear fall in TCR beta diversity per million T cells was seen with increasing age. Unsorted PBMC input precluded a conclusive naive versus antigen-experienced comparison.

The sample providers were healthy Caucasian people from Russia, aged about 6 to 95. Sample-barcoded 5' priming and a J-beta primer mix drove a second PCR of roughly 7 to 11 cycles. Sequencing of every sample gave 2.5 million or more CDR3-containing paired-end reads. TCRdb processed the 5' RACE reads anew with MiXCR; each CDR3 protein has one entry. The sample lists more than 1 million distinct CDR3 sequences; less than 50% were seen once. In regard to this clonotype: Its antigen is currently unknown.

The CDR3 is made up of 14 amino acids. Germline V gene data show CDR1 as SQVTM and CDR2 as ANQGSEA. The V gene is TRBV29-1, the J gene TRBJ2-5; 10 bases are a match to TRBD1. The J call is doubtful: the DNA matches TRBJ2-7 better. This TCR came from a woman aged 55-75 years in good health. The sample was blood. The chain's CDR3 is CSVGGTGAANEQYF. CDR3 bases: TGCAGCGTTGGAGGGACAGGGGCGGCTAACGAGCAGTACTTC.